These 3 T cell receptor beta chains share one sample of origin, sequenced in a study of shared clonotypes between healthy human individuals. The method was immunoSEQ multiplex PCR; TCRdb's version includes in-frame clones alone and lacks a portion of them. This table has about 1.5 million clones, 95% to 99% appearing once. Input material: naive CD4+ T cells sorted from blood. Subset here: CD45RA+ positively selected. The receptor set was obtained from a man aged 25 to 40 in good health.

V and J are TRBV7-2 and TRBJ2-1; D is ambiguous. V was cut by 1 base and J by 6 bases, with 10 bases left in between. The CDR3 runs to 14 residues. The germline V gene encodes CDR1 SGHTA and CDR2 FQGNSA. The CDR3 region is CASSLVARANEQFF. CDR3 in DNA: TGTGCCAGCAGCTTAGTGGCTAGAGCCAATGAGCAGTTCTTC.

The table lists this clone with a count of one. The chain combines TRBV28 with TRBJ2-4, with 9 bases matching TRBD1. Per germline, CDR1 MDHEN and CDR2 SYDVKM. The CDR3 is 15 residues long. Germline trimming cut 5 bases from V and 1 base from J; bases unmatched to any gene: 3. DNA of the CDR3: TGTGCCAGCAGTCCACAGGGGGCGGCCAAAAACATTCAGTACTTC. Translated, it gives CASSPQGAAKNIQYF.

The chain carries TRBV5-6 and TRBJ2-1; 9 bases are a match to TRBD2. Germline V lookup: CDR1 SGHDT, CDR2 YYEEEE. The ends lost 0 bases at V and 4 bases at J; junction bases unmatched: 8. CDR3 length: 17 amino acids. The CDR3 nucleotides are TGTGCCAGCAGCTTGGAGCCCGGGACTAGCCTTTACAATGAGCAGTTCTTC. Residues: CASSLEPGTSLYNEQFF.